This T cell receptor (beta chain) was identified during a study of blood T cell repertoires in COVID-19. Study in general: The origin of the acute and convalescent COVID-19 samples was the United States, Italy and Spain.

TCRdb's table, derived via immunoSEQ multiplex PCR, lists solely in-frame clones and lacks some. The sample records about 200,000 clones, more than 80% being singletons. Germline V gives CDR1 MDHEN, CDR2 SYDVKM. CDR3 length: 13 residues. Trimming took off 4 bases at V and 3 bases at J, with 10 bases between the two ends. The gene calls are TRBV28 and TRBJ2-7, with D tentatively TRBD1 (5 bases). The sequence was collected from a man aged 25 to 40 who had recovered from COVID-19. Sequencing input: PBMCs or T cells enriched from blood (not recorded which). The chain's CDR3 is CASSYTGFYEQYF. The CDR3 DNA reads as TGTGCCAGCAGTTATACAGGATTCTACGAGCAGTACTTC.